The entry that follows covers one T cell receptor (beta chain) sequence. V lost 3 bases, J lost 8 bases, and 5 bases stayed unmatched. Germline CDR1 is SGHRS and CDR2 is YFSETQ. The CDR3 totals 13 residues. The repertoire was sequenced with immunoSEQ multiplex PCR; TCRdb's copy has only in-frame clones and lacks some. This sample has about 140,000 clones, with 76% found just once. This sample is drawn from a study of blood T cell repertoires in COVID-19. Sequencing was done on a sample of peripheral blood. V is TRBV5-1 and J is TRBJ2-1; 7 nucleotides align to TRBD1. This TCR derives from a woman at least 80 years old with active or convalescent COVID-19. Here the CDR3 DNA reads TGCGCCAGCAGCTCCTTAGGGGGCGATGAGCAGTTCTTC. As protein: CASSSLGGDEQFF.